A selection of T cell receptor beta chains follows, all from one sample in a study of vaccination effects on CD4 cells after COVID-19. The antigens these receptors bind are not known. The repertoire was sequenced with immunoSEQ multiplex PCR; TCRdb's copy has only in-frame clones and lacks some. The data contain about 40,000 clones, around 66% of them seen just once; the ten biggest clones take up more than 7.5%. This sample comprised CD4+ T cells from PBMCs cultured without peptide, obtained after COVID-19 vaccination. These receptors all stem from a human donor who received a COVID-19 vaccine. CDR3s leave out the opening cysteine and the closing phenylalanine or tryptophan.

J,length,V,CDR3
TRBJ1-4,14,TRBV18,ASSPSSPGLDEKLF
TRBJ2-7,13,TRBV6-5,ASSSERGDSYEQY
TRBJ1-4,13,TRBV11-2,ASSSNRGPNEKLF
TRBJ1-2,11,TRBV4-2,ASSQDYGGGYT
TRBJ2-3,10,TRBV7-2,ASSLSADTQY
TRBJ2-3,15,TRBV2,ASSEDGLAGGTDTQY
TRBJ2-5,10,TRBV29-1,SVEGEPMTQY
TRBJ1-5,11,TRBV6-1,ASSEVNREPQH
TRBJ2-4,17,TRBV4-1,ASSQDLDRLLLAKNIQY
TRBJ2-2,14,TRBV5-1,ASSLAINGGSGELF
TRBJ1-2,12,TRBV20-1,SASKGAQGYGYT
TRBJ1-5,11,TRBV7-8,ASRLGRNQPQH
TRBJ2-7,13,TRBV3-1/TRBV3-2,ASSPKGLAGGEQY
TRBJ1-3,13,TRBV5-1,ASSQGGFSGNTIY
TRBJ2-7,13,TRBV6-5,ASSYSMTASYEQY
TRBJ2-7,12,TRBV27,ASSEMTGKDEQY
TRBJ1-1,11,TRBV29-1,SATLTVNTEAF
TRBJ1-5,13,TRBV3-1/TRBV3-2,ASSQDGQNNQPQH
TRBJ1-1,16,TRBV11-2,ASSPNSPGKTMNTEAF
TRBJ1-3,16,TRBV7-2,ASSLVSGQSISGNTIY
TRBJ2-3,14,TRBV6-1,ASSEGLAGGLDTQY
TRBJ1-2,11,TRBV10-3,ATGGGGYYGYT
TRBJ1-4,12,TRBV18,ASAEGAANEKLF
TRBJ1-2,9,TRBV20-1,SARETYGYT
TRBJ2-7,12,TRBV7-8,ASRETGVVGEQY
TRBJ2-1,14,TRBV5-1,ASSIESGWGYNEQF
TRBJ2-7,10,TRBV10-3,AAGASSYEQY
TRBJ2-6,16,TRBV3-1/TRBV3-2,ASSQDPPFVSGANVLT
TRBJ2-3,13,TRBV3-1/TRBV3-2,ASSQAGGGTDTQY
TRBJ1-1,11,TRBV3-1/TRBV3-2,ASSQLLDTEAF
TRBJ2-1,11,TRBV30,AWSALAGNEQF